A selection of T cell receptor beta chains follows, all from one sample in a study of blood T cell repertoires in COVID-19. Clones were read by immunoSEQ multiplex PCR, and TCRdb kept only the in-frame ones, dropping some. The table shows tens of thousands of clones, with about 87% occurring only once. Sequencing was performed on peripheral blood. All receptors derive from a human donor with active COVID-19. The donor label of this sample is uncertain. The conserved cysteine and the conserved F or W are not part of the CDR3 here.

TRBV9	TRBJ2-1	ASSVEGITDSLGGNEQF
TRBV7-9	TRBJ2-1	ASSPQTGGWVDEQF
TRBV6-2/TRBV6-3	TRBJ2-3	ASSNPSGGVLDTQY
TRBV2	TRBJ1-1	ASSFRQGYTEAF
TRBV27	TRBJ1-2	ASSLDRGGHYGYT
TRBV5-4	TRBJ1-1	ASSSPTATEAF
TRBV3-1/TRBV3-2	TRBJ2-1	ASSQRAGGYNEQF
TRBV24-1	TRBJ1-2	ATSAPGTGDYGYT
TRBV19	TRBJ2-5	ASSIGLAGETQY
TRBV18	TRBJ2-1	ASSRNTGNEQF
TRBV1	TRBJ2-4	TSSHLRTGRDIQY